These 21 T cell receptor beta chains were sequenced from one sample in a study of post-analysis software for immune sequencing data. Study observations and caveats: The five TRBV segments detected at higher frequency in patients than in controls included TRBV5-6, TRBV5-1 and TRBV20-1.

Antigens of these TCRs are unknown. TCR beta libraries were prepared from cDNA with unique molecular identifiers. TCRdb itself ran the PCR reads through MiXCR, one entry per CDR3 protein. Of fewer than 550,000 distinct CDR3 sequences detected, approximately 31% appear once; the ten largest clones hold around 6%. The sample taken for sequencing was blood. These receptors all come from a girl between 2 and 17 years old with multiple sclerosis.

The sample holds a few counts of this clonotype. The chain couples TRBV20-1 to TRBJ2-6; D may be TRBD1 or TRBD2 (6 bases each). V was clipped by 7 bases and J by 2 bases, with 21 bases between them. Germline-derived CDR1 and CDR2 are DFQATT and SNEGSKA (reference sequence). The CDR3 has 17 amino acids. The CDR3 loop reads CSVSGPGVVPGANVLTF. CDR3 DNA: TGCAGTGTTAGCGGCCCAGGGGTAGTACCTGGGGCCAACGTCCTGACTTTC.

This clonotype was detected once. CDR3 in DNA: TGCAGTGCTAGAGAGACCGGGACAGCCTATGGCTACACCTTC. This sequence encodes CSARETGTAYGYTF. The V call is TRBV20-1, the J call TRBJ1-2; 7 nucleotides agree with TRBD1. This CDR3 is built from 14 residues. CDR1 DFQATT and CDR2 SNEGSKA come from the germline V gene (reference sequence). V lost 0 bases, J lost 4 bases, and 5 bases stayed unmatched.

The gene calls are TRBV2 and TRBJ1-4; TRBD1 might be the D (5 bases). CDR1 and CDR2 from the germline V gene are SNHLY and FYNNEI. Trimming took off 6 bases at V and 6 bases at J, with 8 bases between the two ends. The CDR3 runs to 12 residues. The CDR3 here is CASSSGYEKLFF. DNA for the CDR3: TGTGCCAGCAGCTCAGGGTATGAAAAACTGTTTTTT.

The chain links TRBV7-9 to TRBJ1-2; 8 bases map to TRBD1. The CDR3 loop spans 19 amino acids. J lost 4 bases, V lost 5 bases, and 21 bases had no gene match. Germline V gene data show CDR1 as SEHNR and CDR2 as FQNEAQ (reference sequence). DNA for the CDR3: TGTGCCAGCAGCCGACCTACTCAGGGGGCTGTTTTTGGGGGCTATGGCTACACCTTC. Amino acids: CASSRPTQGAVFGGYGYTF. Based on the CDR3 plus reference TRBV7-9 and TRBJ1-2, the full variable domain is DTGVSQNPRHKITKRGQNVTFRCDPISEHNRLYWYRQTLGQGPEFLTYFQNEAQLEKSRLLSDRFSAERPKGSFSTLEIQRTEQGDSAMYLCASSRPTQGAVFGGYGYTFGSGTRLTVV.

The DNA of the CDR3 is TGTGCCAGCAGGGACCCAGAGTCTGGGGGGGGCTACACCTTC. Translating gives CASRDPESGGGYTF. The V gene is TRBV6-4, the J gene TRBJ1-2; D possibly corresponds to TRBD1 (5 bases). The length of the CDR3 is 14 residues. The V gene's germline CDR1 is MRHNA and CDR2 SNTAGT. Trimming shortened V by 6 bases and J by 8 bases, and 19 bases separated the two germline ends.

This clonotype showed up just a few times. CDR3 sequence: CASSRDPSSLEQYF. The CDR3 nucleotides are TGCGCCAGCAGCAGGGACCCCTCATCTCTCGAGCAGTACTTC. The V gene is TRBV5-1, the J gene TRBJ2-7; either TRBD1 or TRBD2 may fit D (5 bases each). V lost 4 bases and J lost 6, with 17 bases in between. The germline V gene encodes CDR1 SGHRS and CDR2 YFSETQ. CDR3 length: 14 amino acids.

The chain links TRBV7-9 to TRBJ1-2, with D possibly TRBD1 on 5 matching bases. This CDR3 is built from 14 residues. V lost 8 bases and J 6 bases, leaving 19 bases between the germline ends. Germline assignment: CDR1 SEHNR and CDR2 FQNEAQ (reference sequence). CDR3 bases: TGTGCCAGCCTTGAGGGAGCAGGGCGGAATGGCTACACCTTC. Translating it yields CASLEGAGRNGYTF.

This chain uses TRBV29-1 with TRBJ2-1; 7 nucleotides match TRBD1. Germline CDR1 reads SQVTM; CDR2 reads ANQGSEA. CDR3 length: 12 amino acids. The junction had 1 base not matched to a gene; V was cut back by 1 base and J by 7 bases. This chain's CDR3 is CSVEAQGNEQFF. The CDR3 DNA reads TGCAGCGTTGAAGCACAGGGGAATGAGCAGTTCTTC.

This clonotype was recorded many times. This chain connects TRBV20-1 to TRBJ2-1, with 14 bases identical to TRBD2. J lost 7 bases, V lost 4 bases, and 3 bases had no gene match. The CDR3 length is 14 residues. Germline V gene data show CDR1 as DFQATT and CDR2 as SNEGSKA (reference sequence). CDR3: CSAKGLAGDNEQFF. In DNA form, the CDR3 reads TGCAGTGCTAAGGGACTAGCGGGGGATAATGAGCAGTTCTTC.

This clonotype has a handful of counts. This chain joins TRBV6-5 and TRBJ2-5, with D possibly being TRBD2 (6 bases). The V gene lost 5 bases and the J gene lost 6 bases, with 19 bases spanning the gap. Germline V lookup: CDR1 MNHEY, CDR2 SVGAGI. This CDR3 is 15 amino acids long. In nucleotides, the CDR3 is TGTGCCAGCAGTGGAGGTTTGGCAGGGAGGAAGACCCAGTACTTC. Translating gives CASSGGLAGRKTQYF.

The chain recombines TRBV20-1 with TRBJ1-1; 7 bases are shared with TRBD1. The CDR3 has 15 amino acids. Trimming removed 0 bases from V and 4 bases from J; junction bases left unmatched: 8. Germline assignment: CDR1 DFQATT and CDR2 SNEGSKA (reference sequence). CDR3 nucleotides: TGCAGTGCTAGAGACCCGAAGGGGGCAAGCACTGAAGCTTTCTTT. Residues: CSARDPKGASTEAFF.

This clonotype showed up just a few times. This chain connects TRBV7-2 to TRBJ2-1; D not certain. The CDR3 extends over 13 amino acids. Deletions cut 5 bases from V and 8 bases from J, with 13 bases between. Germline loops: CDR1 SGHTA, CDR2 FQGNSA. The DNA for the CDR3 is TGTGCCAGCAGCCTCATTGGGGTTGATGAGCAGTTCTTC. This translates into CASSLIGVDEQFF.

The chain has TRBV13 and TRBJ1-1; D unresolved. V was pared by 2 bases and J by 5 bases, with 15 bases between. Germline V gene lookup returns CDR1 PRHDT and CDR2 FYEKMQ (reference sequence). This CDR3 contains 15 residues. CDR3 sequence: CASSLNGVKRTEAFF. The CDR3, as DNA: TGTGCCAGCAGCTTAAATGGGGTAAAGAGGACTGAAGCTTTCTTT.

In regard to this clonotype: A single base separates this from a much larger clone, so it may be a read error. The DNA of the CDR3 is TGTGCCAGCAGCCAACTTGGCACAGATACGCAGTATTTT. It encodes CASSQLGTDTQYF. This rearrangement joins TRBV3-1 to TRBJ2-3, with D unresolved. The CDR3 consists of 13 residues. V dropped 2 bases and J dropped 1 base, with 4 bases sitting between them. The germline V gene encodes CDR1 LGHDT and CDR2 YNNKEL (reference sequence).

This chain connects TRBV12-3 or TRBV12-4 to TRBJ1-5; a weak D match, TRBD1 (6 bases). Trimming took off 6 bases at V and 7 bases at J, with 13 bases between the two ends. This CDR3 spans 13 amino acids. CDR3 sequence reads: CASSTGTRQPQHF. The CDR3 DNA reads TGTGCCAGCAGCACCGGGACACGACAGCCCCAGCATTTT.

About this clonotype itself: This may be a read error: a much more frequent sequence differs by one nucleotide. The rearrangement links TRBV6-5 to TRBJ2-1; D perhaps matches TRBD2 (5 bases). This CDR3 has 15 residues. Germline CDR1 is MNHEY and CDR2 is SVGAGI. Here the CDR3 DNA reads TGTGCCAGCAGTTACCGTGGAGGTCCCTACAATGAGCGGTTCTTC. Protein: CASSYRGGPYNERFF.

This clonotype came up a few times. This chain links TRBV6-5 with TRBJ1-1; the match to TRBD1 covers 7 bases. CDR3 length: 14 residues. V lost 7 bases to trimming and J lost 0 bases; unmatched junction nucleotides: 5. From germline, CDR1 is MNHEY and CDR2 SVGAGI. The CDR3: CASTRGGMNTEAFF. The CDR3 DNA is TGTGCCAGCACCAGGGGGGGTATGAACACTGAAGCTTTCTTT.

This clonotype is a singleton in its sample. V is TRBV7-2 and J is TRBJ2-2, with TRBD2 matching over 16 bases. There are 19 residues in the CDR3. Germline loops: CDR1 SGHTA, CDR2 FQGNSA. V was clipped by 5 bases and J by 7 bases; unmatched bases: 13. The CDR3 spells CASSILPGLAGGSSGELFF. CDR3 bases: TGTGCCAGCAGCATCTTACCGGGACTAGCGGGGGGGTCGAGCGGGGAGCTGTTTTTT.

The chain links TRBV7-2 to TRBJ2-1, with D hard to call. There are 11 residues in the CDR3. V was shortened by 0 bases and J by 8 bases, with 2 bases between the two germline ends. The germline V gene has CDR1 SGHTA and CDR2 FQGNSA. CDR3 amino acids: CASSLAYEQFF. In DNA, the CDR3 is TGTGCCAGCAGCTTAGCCTATGAGCAGTTCTTC.

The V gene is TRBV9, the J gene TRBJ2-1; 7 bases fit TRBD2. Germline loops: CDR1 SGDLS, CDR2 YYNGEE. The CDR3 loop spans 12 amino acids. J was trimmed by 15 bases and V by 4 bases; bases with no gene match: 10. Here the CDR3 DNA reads TGTGCCAGCAGCATTACTAGCGCCCTTCTGTTCTTC. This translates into CASSITSALLFF.

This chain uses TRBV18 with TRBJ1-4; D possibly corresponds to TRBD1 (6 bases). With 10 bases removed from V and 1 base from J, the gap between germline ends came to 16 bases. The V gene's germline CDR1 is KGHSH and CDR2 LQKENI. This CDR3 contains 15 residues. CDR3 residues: CATSRDTLTNEKLFF. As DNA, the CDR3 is TGTGCCACAAGCCGGGACACCTTAACTAATGAAAAACTGTTTTTT.